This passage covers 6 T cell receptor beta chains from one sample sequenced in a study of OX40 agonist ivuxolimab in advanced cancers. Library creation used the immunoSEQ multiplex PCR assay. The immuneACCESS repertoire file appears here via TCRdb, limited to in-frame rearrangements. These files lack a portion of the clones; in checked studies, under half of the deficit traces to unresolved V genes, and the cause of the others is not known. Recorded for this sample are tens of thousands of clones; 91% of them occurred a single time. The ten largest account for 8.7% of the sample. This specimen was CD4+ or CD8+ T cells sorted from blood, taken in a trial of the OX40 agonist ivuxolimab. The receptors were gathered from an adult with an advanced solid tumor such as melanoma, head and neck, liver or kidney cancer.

CDR3 DNA sequence: TGTGCCAGCAGCCGCACCACCGGGGAGCTGTTTTTT. This translates into CASSRTTGELFF. The V call is TRBV28, the J call TRBJ2-2; D is uncertain. V was trimmed by 6 bases and J by 4 bases, leaving 6 bases between them. CDR1 is MDHEN, CDR2 SYDVKM, per germline. The CDR3 has 12 residues. The whole variable domain, filled in from reference TRBV28 and TRBJ2-2, reads DVKVTQSSRYLVKRTGEKVFLECVQDMDHENMFWYRQDPGLGLRLIYFSYDVKMKEKGDIPEGYSVSREKKERFSLILESASTNQTSMYLCASSRTTGELFFGEGSRLTVL.

In nucleotides, the CDR3 is TGTGCCAGCAGCTACCTCCGGACCGGGGAGCTGTTTTTT. Amino acid sequence: CASSYLRTGELFF. The chain carries TRBV9 and TRBJ2-2, with D hard to call. Trimming took 4 bases from V and 5 from J, leaving 9 bases between them. This CDR3 comprises 13 residues. Germline CDR1 and CDR2: SGDLS and YYNGEE. Full variable domain (missing parts from reference TRBV9 and TRBJ2-2): DSGVTQTPKHLITATGQRVTLRCSPRSGDLSVYWYQQSLDQGLQFLIQYYNGEERAKGNILERFSAQQFPDLHSELNLSSLELGDSALYFCASSYLRTGELFFGEGSRLTVL.

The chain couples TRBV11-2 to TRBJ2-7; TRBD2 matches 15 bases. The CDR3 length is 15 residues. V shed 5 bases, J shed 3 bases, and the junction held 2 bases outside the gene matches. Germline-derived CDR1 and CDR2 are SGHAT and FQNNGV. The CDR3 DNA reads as TGTGCCAGCAGCCCGGGACTAGCGGGAGGCTACGAGCAGTACTTC. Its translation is CASSPGLAGGYEQYF.

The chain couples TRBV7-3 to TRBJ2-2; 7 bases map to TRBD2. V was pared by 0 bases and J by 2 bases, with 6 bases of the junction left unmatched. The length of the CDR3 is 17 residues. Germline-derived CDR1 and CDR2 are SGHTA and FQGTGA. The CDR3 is CASSLTGPSGNTGELFF. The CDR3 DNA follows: TGTGCCAGCAGCTTAACCGGCCCTAGCGGTAACACCGGGGAGCTGTTTTTT.

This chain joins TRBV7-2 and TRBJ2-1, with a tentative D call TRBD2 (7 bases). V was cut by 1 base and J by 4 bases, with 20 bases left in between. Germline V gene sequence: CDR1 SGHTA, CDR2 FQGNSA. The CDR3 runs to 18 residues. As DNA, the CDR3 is TGTGCCAGCAGCTTAGTCCACGGGTTAGGGGGGGTTTACAATGAGCAGTTCTTC. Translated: CASSLVHGLGGVYNEQFF.

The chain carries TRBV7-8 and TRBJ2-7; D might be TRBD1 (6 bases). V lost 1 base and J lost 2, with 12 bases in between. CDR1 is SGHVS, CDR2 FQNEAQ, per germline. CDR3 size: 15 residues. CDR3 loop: CASSLVWDTAYEQYF. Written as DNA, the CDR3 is TGTGCCAGCAGCTTAGTTTGGGACACTGCCTACGAGCAGTACTTC.